One sample yielded the 23 T cell receptor beta chains listed below, sequenced in a study of T cell repertoires in cytomegalovirus infection. TCRdb ran MiXCR on the reads and lists one entry per CDR3 protein. The sample gives roughly 860,000 distinct CDR3 sequences, 32% of which show up once; around 12% is in the top ten. These TCRs' antigens remain unknown. Here the sequenced sample was cultured CD8+ T cells from PBMCs, taken from culture after CMV antigen stimulation. The receptors shown here come from a human donor in good health (CMV status not recorded). Some clones in this sample may be carry-over from other donors' samples.

The chain's CDR3 is CASSSRAGVKGEQYV. DNA for the CDR3: TGTGCCAGCAGCAGCCGCGCGGGGGTCAAGGGCGAGCAGTACGTC. The chain combines TRBV7-9 with TRBJ2-7, with TRBD2 matching 7 bases. After removal of 5 bases from V and 6 bases from J, the junction contained 13 bases not matched to a gene. The length of the CDR3 is 15 residues. Germline values: CDR1 SEHNR, CDR2 FQNEAQ (reference sequence).

This clonotype was detected only a few times. This chain connects TRBV27 to TRBJ1-5; D gene ambiguous. V shed 3 bases and J shed 3 bases, with 9 bases lying between them. The CDR3 runs to 14 residues. In germline, CDR1 is MNHEY, CDR2 SMNVEV (reference sequence). The CDR3 sequence: CASSFRRFNQPQHF. Here the CDR3 DNA reads TGTGCCAGCAGTTTCAGGCGATTCAATCAGCCCCAGCATTTT.

This clonotype was seen more than once but under ten times. V is TRBV12-3 or TRBV12-4 and J is TRBJ1-2; D is perhaps TRBD1 (6 bases). The length of the CDR3 is 15 residues. The ends were cut back, 1 base at V and 4 bases at J, with 13 bases in the middle. CDR3 residues: CASSLGGGRGYGYTF. The CDR3 DNA reads TGTGCCAGCAGTTTAGGCGGGGGCAGGGGCTATGGCTACACCTTC.

The chain is built from TRBV7-3 and TRBJ2-1, with 9 bases matching TRBD2. From germline, CDR1 is SGHTA and CDR2 FQGTGA. The ends lost 4 bases at V and 6 bases at J; junction bases unmatched: 7. CDR3 size: 15 residues. CDR3 sequence reads: CASSSDSGGTNEQFF. In DNA form, the CDR3 reads TGTGCCAGCAGCTCCGATAGCGGGGGAACCAATGAGCAGTTCTTC.

The chain uses TRBV10-3 and TRBJ2-7, with 7 positions matching TRBD2. V lost 2 bases to trimming and J lost 0 bases; unmatched junction nucleotides: 7. The CDR3 has 16 amino acids. Germline assignment: CDR1 ENHRY and CDR2 SYGVKD. The CDR3 nucleotides read TGTGCCATCAGTGAGGATTTAGCGGGTCTCTCCTACGAGCAGTACTTC. It yields the protein CAISEDLAGLSYEQYF.

Concerning this clonotype: Because it lacks the conserved phenylalanine or tryptophan at the end, this CDR3 is likely a read error. The rearrangement uses TRBV27 and TRBJ1-2, with D perhaps matching TRBD1 (6 bases). The CDR3 sequence is 11 residues long. Trimming removed 11 bases at V and 7 bases at J, with 14 bases between. The V gene's germline CDR1 is MNHEY and CDR2 SMNVEV (reference sequence). Here the CDR3 reads CACGTHLGYTL. Written as DNA, the CDR3 is TGTGCCTGCGGGACACACCTTGGCTACACCCTC.

The rearrangement uses TRBV28 and TRBJ1-1; D is unclear. The CDR3 sequence is 15 residues long. V was trimmed by 4 bases and J by 1 base, leaving 13 bases between them. The germline CDR1 and CDR2 sequences are MDHEN and SYDVKM. In DNA, the CDR3 is TGTGCCAGCAGTTCCGGGCACTTGAAGAACACTGAAGCTTTCTTT. Its translation is CASSSGHLKNTEAFF.

The V gene is TRBV19, the J gene TRBJ2-1; D possibly matches TRBD1 or TRBD2 (6 bases each). The germline V gene has CDR1 LNHDA and CDR2 SQIVND (reference sequence). The length of the CDR3 is 16 residues. V was trimmed by 9 bases and J by 0 bases, leaving 18 bases between them. CDR3 amino acids: CASQKRGGNSYNEQFF. CDR3 in DNA: TGTGCCAGCCAGAAGAGAGGGGGGAACTCCTACAATGAGCAGTTCTTC.

A remark on this clonotype: This may be a read error: a much more frequent sequence differs by one nucleotide. Here the CDR3 reads CASSSLQRPHTEAFF. The CDR3 nucleotides are TGTGCCAGCAGTTCCCTACAGAGGCCTCACACTGAAGCTTTCTTT. This sequence joins TRBV12-3 or TRBV12-4 and TRBJ1-1; unclear D gene. V was shortened by 4 bases and J by 3 bases, with 15 bases between the two germline ends. This CDR3 contains 15 residues.

This chain joins TRBV7-6 and TRBJ2-2; tentatively, D is TRBD1 or TRBD2 (5 bases each). Trimming removed 7 bases at V and 1 base at J, with 10 bases between. From germline, CDR1 is SGHVS and CDR2 FNYEAQ. This CDR3 has 14 amino acids. This CDR3 is CASMAGRNTGELFF. The CDR3 DNA sequence: TGTGCCAGCATGGCAGGGAGGAACACCGGGGAGCTGTTTTTT.

This clonotype has more than one count but fewer than ten. The gene calls are TRBV27 and TRBJ2-7, with 7 positions matching TRBD1. CDR1 MNHEY and CDR2 SMNVEV come from the germline V gene (reference sequence). The CDR3 extends over 14 amino acids. V lost 4 bases to trimming and J lost 3 bases; unmatched junction nucleotides: 6. The chain's CDR3 is CASSSPRQGYEQYF. The CDR3 bases are TGTGCCAGCAGTTCCCCGAGACAGGGCTACGAGCAGTACTTC.

The chain combines TRBV25-1 with TRBJ1-4, with 7 bases that match TRBD1. Germline CDR1 MGHDK, CDR2 SYGVNS. V gave up 7 bases and J gave up 6 bases; unmatched junction bases: 5. CDR3 length: 13 residues. The CDR3 reads CASKEGAHEKLFF. The CDR3 bases are TGTGCCAGCAAGGAGGGGGCGCATGAAAAACTGTTTTTT. The whole variable domain, filled in from reference TRBV25-1 and TRBJ1-4, reads EADIYQTPRYLVIGTGKKITLECSQTMGHDKMYWYQQDPGMELHLIHYSYGVNSTEKGDLSSESTVSRIRTEHFPLTLESARPSHTSQYLCASKEGAHEKLFFGSGTQLSVL.

The DNA for the CDR3 is TGTGCCAGCAGTTTATCCCAGGGGCCGGGAAACACCATATATTTT. The encoded protein is CASSLSQGPGNTIYF. This chain uses TRBV27 with TRBJ1-3; possible D gene TRBD1, 6 bases. The ends were cut back, 0 bases at V and 4 bases at J, with 10 bases in the middle. CDR1 and CDR2 (germline): MNHEY, SMNVEV (reference sequence). The CDR3 contains 15 residues.

The table lists this clonotype with many counts. The chain joins TRBV7-6 to TRBJ2-7; D is possibly TRBD1 or TRBD2 (5 bases each). Trimming stripped 2 bases from V and 0 bases from J, with 23 bases between. Germline values: CDR1 SGHVS, CDR2 FNYEAQ. The CDR3 covers 19 residues. This CDR3 reads CASSLQPGATLEYSYEQYF. The DNA of the CDR3 is TGTGCCAGCAGCTTACAACCCGGGGCTACCTTAGAATACTCCTACGAGCAGTACTTC.

This clonotype has a handful of counts. V usage is TRBV27 and J usage is TRBJ1-2; D is unresolved. Germline V lookup: CDR1 MNHEY, CDR2 SMNVEV (reference sequence). CDR3 size: 17 residues. V was trimmed by 6 bases and J by 1 base, leaving 21 bases between them. The CDR3 sequence is CASSPQRTDPFNYGYTF. DNA of the CDR3: TGTGCCAGCAGCCCACAGCGGACGGATCCCTTTAACTATGGCTACACCTTC.

This clonotype was counted only a few times. The V and J genes are TRBV7-9 and TRBJ1-2; D may be TRBD1 (6 bases). With 1 base removed from V and 6 bases from J, the gap between germline ends came to 18 bases. Germline V gives CDR1 SEHNR, CDR2 FQNEAQ (reference sequence). The CDR3 length is 16 residues. CDR3 loop: CASSLGHRVKEDGYTF. The DNA for the CDR3 is TGTGCCAGCAGCTTAGGGCACAGGGTTAAGGAGGATGGCTACACCTTC.

This clonotype was observed a handful of times. Here the CDR3 DNA reads TGTGCCAGCAGCTTCCAGGGGATCTACGAGCAGTACTTC. It is translated as CASSFQGIYEQYF. The J gene is TRBJ2-7, the V gene TRBV7-9; possibly TRBD1 for D (6 bases). This CDR3 contains 13 residues. Germline V CDR1 and CDR2: SEHNR, FQNEAQ (reference sequence). V gave up 3 bases and J gave up 3 bases, with 9 bases separating them.

The chain is built from TRBV6-5 and TRBJ1-4; 11 nucleotides agree with TRBD1. Germline values: CDR1 MNHEY, CDR2 SVGAGI. The CDR3 has 17 residues. V shed 6 bases, J shed 6 bases, and the junction held 12 bases outside the gene matches. The CDR3 reads CASSLGRTGGRYEKLFF. DNA for the CDR3: TGTGCCAGCAGCCTCGGGAGGACAGGGGGCCGTTATGAAAAACTGTTTTTT.

This clonotype was counted a few times. The chain joins TRBV7-6 to TRBJ1-1; D call uncertain. The V gene lost 7 bases and the J gene lost 0 bases, with 12 bases spanning the gap. The CDR3 runs 14 residues. Germline assignment: CDR1 SGHVS and CDR2 FNYEAQ. This CDR3 is CASTAFGMNTEAFF. The CDR3 nucleotides read TGTGCCAGCACCGCTTTCGGGATGAACACTGAAGCTTTCTTT.

The chain recombines TRBV28 with TRBJ2-3; tentative D call: TRBD2 (6 bases). V lost 4 bases and J lost 5, with 22 bases in between. CDR1 MDHEN and CDR2 SYDVKM come from the germline V gene. This CDR3 comprises 17 residues. CDR3 sequence: CASSSRDKGRRGDTQYF. Here the CDR3 DNA reads TGTGCCAGCAGTTCCCGGGATAAGGGGAGGAGAGGAGATACGCAGTATTTT.

The rearrangement uses TRBV27 and TRBJ2-1; a weak D match, TRBD1 (5 bases). V was clipped by 10 bases and J by 6 bases, with 16 bases between them. CDR3 length equals 13 residues. CDR1 and CDR2 (germline): MNHEY, SMNVEV (reference sequence). The CDR3 sequence: CATLGAGSNEQFF. The CDR3, as DNA: TGTGCCACCCTAGGGGCAGGATCCAATGAGCAGTTCTTC.

This clonotype was counted ten times or more. The chain has TRBV4-1 and TRBJ2-2; 7 bases agree with TRBD1. Germline V lookup: CDR1 MGHRA, CDR2 YSYEKL. V shed 0 bases, J shed 4 bases, and the junction held 2 bases outside the gene matches. The CDR3 sequence is 15 residues long. The CDR3 is CASSQDRGITGELFF. CDR3 DNA sequence: TGCGCCAGCAGCCAAGACAGGGGGATCACCGGGGAGCTGTTTTTT.

This clonotype has only a few counts. The chain links TRBV7-2 to TRBJ1-2, with a tentative D call TRBD1 (6 bases). This CDR3 is 15 amino acids long. V shed 6 bases and J shed 1 base, with 15 bases lying between them. Germline V gene sequence: CDR1 SGHTA, CDR2 FQGNSA. CDR3 region: CASSYPGTHNYGYTF. As DNA, the CDR3 is TGTGCCAGCAGTTATCCCGGGACACATAACTATGGCTACACCTTC.